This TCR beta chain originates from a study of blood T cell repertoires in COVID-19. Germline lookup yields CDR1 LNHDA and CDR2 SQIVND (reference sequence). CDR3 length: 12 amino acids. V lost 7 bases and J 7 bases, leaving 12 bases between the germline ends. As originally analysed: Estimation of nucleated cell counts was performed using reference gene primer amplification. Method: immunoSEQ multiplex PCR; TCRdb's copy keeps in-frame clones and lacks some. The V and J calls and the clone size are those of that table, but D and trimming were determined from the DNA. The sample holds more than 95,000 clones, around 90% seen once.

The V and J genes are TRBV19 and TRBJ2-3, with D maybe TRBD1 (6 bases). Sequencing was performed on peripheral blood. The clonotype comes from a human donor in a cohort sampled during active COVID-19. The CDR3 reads CASNQGSNTQYF. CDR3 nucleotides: TGTGCCAGTAACCAGGGGTCAAATACGCAGTATTTT.